The 24 T cell receptor beta chains listed next were all sequenced from one sample in a study of spatial heterogeneity in lung cancer. Regarding the study as a whole: Counts that tracked tumor mutation counts were those of expanded intratumoral alpha and beta TCRs.

Time point given: sample taken at primary tumor resection. The antigens of these receptors remain unknown. MiXCR was run by TCRdb on the 5' RACE reads, yielding one entry per CDR3 protein. The profile shows approximately 2,300 distinct CDR3 sequences, roughly 13% of them singletons. This material consisted of lung tumor tissue, taken at surgery. These receptors originate from a male donor with early-stage non-small cell lung cancer.

This clonotype was seen only a few times. The chain combines TRBV2 with TRBJ2-1, with D possibly being TRBD1 (6 bases). Per the germline V gene, CDR1 is SNHLY and CDR2 is FYNNEI. The CDR3 is 14 amino acids. V dropped 6 bases and J dropped 5 bases, with 14 bases sitting between them. CDR3 coding DNA: TGTGCCAGCAGGTGGTCTAGGGGGAACAATGAGCAGTTCTTC. This translates into CASRWSRGNNEQFF.

This clonotype was recorded at least ten times. The V call is TRBV20-1, the J call TRBJ2-7; maybe TRBD1 (7 bases). Germline V lookup: CDR1 DFQATT, CDR2 SNEGSKA (reference sequence). The CDR3 spans 14 residues. The V end was cut by 1 base, the J end by 2 bases, with 12 bases between. CDR3 region: CSARVPGGPYEQYF. The CDR3 DNA reads TGCAGTGCTAGAGTCCCAGGGGGGCCCTACGAGCAGTACTTC.

This clonotype qualifies as medium-sized. This chain joins TRBV19 and TRBJ2-5; 7 bases align to TRBD1. The V gene's germline CDR1 is LNHDA and CDR2 SQIVND (reference sequence). V dropped 5 bases and J dropped 2; count of bases not matched to a gene: 2. The CDR3 sequence is 13 residues long. The CDR3: CASSGQVQETQYF. The CDR3 DNA reads as TGTGCCAGTAGTGGACAGGTGCAAGAGACCCAGTACTTC.

This clonotype is classed as medium-sized. V gene TRBV19 combines with J gene TRBJ2-7; 7 bases are a match to TRBD2. The germline CDR1 and CDR2 sequences are LNHDA and SQIVND (reference sequence). After removal of 6 bases from V and 3 bases from J, the junction contained 5 bases not matched to a gene. CDR3 length: 13 residues. CDR3 protein: CASSLAVGYEQYF. DNA for the CDR3: TGTGCCAGTAGCCTAGCGGTGGGCTACGAGCAGTACTTC.

This clonotype was detected a few times. V usage is TRBV14 and J usage is TRBJ1-4; D is uncertain. V lost 0 bases and J 6 bases, leaving 8 bases between the germline ends. CDR3 length: 14 amino acids. Germline loops: CDR1 SGHDN, CDR2 FVKESK. The DNA for the CDR3 is TGTGCCAGCAGCCAAGACTACAGCTATGAAAAACTGTTTTTT. Amino acids: CASSQDYSYEKLFF.

Within the sample, this clonotype is medium-sized. The chain uses TRBV12-3 or TRBV12-4 and TRBJ1-6; no clear D gene. This CDR3 spans 12 amino acids. With 6 bases removed from V and 11 bases from J, the gap between germline ends came to 11 bases. The DNA of the CDR3 is TGTGCCAGCAGCACCCAGGACCCACCCCTCCACTTT. Protein: CASSTQDPPLHF.

This clonotype was seen ten or more times. J is TRBJ2-5 and V is TRBV18; TRBD2 agrees at 7 bases. The CDR3 has 14 amino acids. The V gene end was trimmed by 3 bases and the J gene end by 3 bases; junction bases not matched to a gene: 4. Germline lookup yields CDR1 KGHSH and CDR2 LQKENI. The chain's CDR3 is CASSPGLHEETQYF. The CDR3 DNA follows: TGTGCCAGCTCACCGGGACTACATGAAGAGACCCAGTACTTC.

This clonotype turned up a few times. The CDR3 nucleotides read TGTGCCACGGACAGGGGGACAAATGAGCAGTTCTTC. Protein product: CATDRGTNEQFF. The rearrangement links TRBV12-3 or TRBV12-4 to TRBJ2-1; TRBD1 matches 10 bases. With 10 bases clipped from V and 7 bases from J, the junction kept 4 bases outside the gene matches. This CDR3 is 12 amino acids long.

This sequence joins TRBV4-1 and TRBJ2-5, with 7 bases fitting TRBD2. The CDR3 length is 17 residues. Germline V gene sequence: CDR1 MGHRA, CDR2 YSYEKL. V lost 0 bases and J lost 4; bases outside the gene matches: 11. The CDR3 coding sequence is TGCGCCAGCAGCCAAGATGCGGCTCGGGGGAGGGGAGAGACCCAGTACTTC. Amino acids: CASSQDAARGRGETQYF.

This clonotype was seen ten or more times. The chain has TRBV6-5 and TRBJ2-1, with D uncertain. Trimming stripped 5 bases from V and 2 bases from J, with 13 bases between. This CDR3 region has 15 residues. Germline values: CDR1 MNHEY, CDR2 SVGAGI. CDR3 residues: CASSQEALAYNEQFF. The CDR3 nucleotides are TGTGCCAGCAGTCAGGAAGCGCTGGCCTACAATGAGCAGTTCTTC.

The CDR3 protein is CSGLGEKLFF. The CDR3, as DNA: TGCAGCGGCTTGGGAGAAAAACTGTTTTTT. V is TRBV20-1 and J is TRBJ1-4; D gene uncertain. The germline V gene encodes CDR1 DFQATT and CDR2 SNEGSKA (reference sequence). This CDR3 is built from 10 residues.

By sample share, this clonotype is medium-sized. The chain is built from TRBV11-2 and TRBJ2-7; the D gene is possibly TRBD1 (5 bases). The CDR3 is 15 amino acids. The V and J ends lost 3 bases and 6 bases respectively, with 18 bases between them. Germline assignment: CDR1 SGHAT and CDR2 FQNNGV. CDR3 region: CASSFTPGSPFEQYF. The CDR3 nucleotides read TGTGCCAGCAGCTTTACCCCAGGGTCCCCCTTCGAGCAGTACTTC.

This clonotype is classed as medium-sized. CDR3 in amino acids: CASSIDNGEQFF. In DNA form, the CDR3 reads TGTGCCAGTAGTATAGATAACGGTGAGCAGTTCTTC. The chain has TRBV19 and TRBJ2-1; D uncertain. Trimming took 0 bases from V and 9 from J, leaving 6 bases between them. Germline V gene lookup returns CDR1 LNHDA and CDR2 SQIVND (reference sequence). This CDR3 contains 12 residues.

The chain uses TRBV7-9 and TRBJ2-7; TRBD2 matches 9 bases. In germline, CDR1 is SEHNR, CDR2 FQNEAQ (reference sequence). The J segment lost 4 bases and the V segment lost 5 bases, leaving 3 bases of the junction unmatched. CDR3 length: 13 amino acids. DNA for the CDR3: TGTGCCAGCAGCGCGGGGGGGAGTTACGAGCAGTACTTC. Translation gives CASSAGGSYEQYF.

This clonotype is judged medium-sized. J is TRBJ2-7 and V is TRBV28; 7 bases map to TRBD1. V shed 5 bases and J 1 base; nucleotides not matched to a gene: 5. The germline V gene encodes CDR1 MDHEN and CDR2 SYDVKM. The CDR3 spans 14 residues. Here the CDR3 reads CASSPRDRSYEQYF. As DNA, the CDR3 is TGTGCCAGCAGTCCCCGGGACAGATCCTACGAGCAGTACTTC.

This clonotype was observed a few times. J is TRBJ1-2 and V is TRBV13; no clear D gene. This CDR3 contains 12 residues. Trimming removed 5 bases at V and 2 bases at J, with 6 bases between. Germline CDR1 is PRHDT and CDR2 is FYEKMQ (reference sequence). In nucleotides, the CDR3 is TGTGCCAGCAGCCGCGGAAACTATGGCTACACCTTC. It yields the protein CASSRGNYGYTF. The variable domain in full, with the rest retrieved from reference TRBV13 and TRBJ1-2, is AAGVIQSPRHLIKEKRETATLKCYPIPRHDTVYWYQQGPGQDPQFLISFYEKMQSDKGSIPDRFSAQQFSDYHSELNMSSLELGDSALYFCASSRGNYGYTFGSGTRLTVV.

This clonotype was counted many times. The chain combines TRBV7-6 with TRBJ2-1, with D tentatively TRBD1 (6 bases). V lost 5 bases and J lost 7, with 18 bases in between. Germline values: CDR1 SGHVS, CDR2 FNYEAQ. The CDR3 sequence is 15 residues long. The CDR3 sequence: CASSRVSLGANEQFF. The CDR3 DNA is TGTGCCAGCAGCCGCGTTTCCTTGGGGGCTAATGAGCAGTTCTTC.

This clonotype ranks as medium-sized. V is TRBV11-2 and J is TRBJ1-4; D is possibly TRBD1 (5 bases). V gave up 5 bases and J gave up 3 bases, with 13 bases separating them. This CDR3 comprises 15 residues. From germline, CDR1 is SGHAT and CDR2 FQNNGV. The CDR3 sequence is CASSLQGAANEKLFF. The CDR3 DNA follows: TGTGCCAGCAGCCTTCAGGGCGCTGCTAATGAAAAACTGTTTTTT.

By sample fraction, this clonotype is medium-sized (0.01 to 0.1%). The chain recombines TRBV20-1 with TRBJ1-1, with D possibly TRBD1 on 6 matching bases. This CDR3 has 13 residues. The germline V gene has CDR1 DFQATT and CDR2 SNEGSKA (reference sequence). V was pared by 7 bases and J by 4 bases, with 16 bases between. The CDR3 region has the DNA TGCAGTGTCAGTGTTGGGGGGCTCACTGAAGCTTTCTTT. Translation gives CSVSVGGLTEAFF.

By share, this clonotype ranks as medium-sized. The chain joins TRBV5-1 to TRBJ2-3; weak D call: TRBD1 (5 bases). Looked up from germline, CDR1 is SGHRS and CDR2 is YFSETQ. The ends were cut back, 2 bases at V and 4 bases at J, with 11 bases in the middle. The CDR3 spans 14 residues. The CDR3 bases are TGCGCCAGCAGCTTAGAGTTAGGGGCAGATACGCAGTATTTT. It is translated as CASSLELGADTQYF.

This clonotype is termed medium-sized. V and J are TRBV12-3 or TRBV12-4 and TRBJ2-1, with D possibly matching TRBD2 (6 bases). CDR3 length: 16 amino acids. V gave up 5 bases and J gave up 0 bases, with 14 bases separating them. CDR3 amino acids: CASSLGGQSSYNEQFF. The CDR3 DNA follows: TGTGCCAGCAGTCTGGGGGGTCAGAGCTCCTACAATGAGCAGTTCTTC.

About this clonotype itself: Being one base from a much bigger clone, this may be a read error. The chain is built from TRBV3-1 and TRBJ2-5; D is possibly TRBD1 (6 bases). Germline CDR1 LGHDT, CDR2 YNNKEL (reference sequence). This CDR3 is 14 amino acids long. V was cut by 4 bases and J by 3 bases, with 12 bases left in between. The CDR3 bases are TGTGCCAGCAGCCGAGACCAGGGGAAAGAGACCCAGTACTTC. Its protein product is CASSRDQGKETQYF.

By share, this clonotype counts as medium-sized. This chain links TRBV6-2 or TRBV6-3 with TRBJ2-2, with 14 nucleotides matching TRBD2. The CDR3 is made up of 18 amino acids. Germline lookup yields CDR1 MNHEY and CDR2 SVGEGT. Unmatched junction bases numbered 4, after V lost 4 bases and J lost 0 bases. The CDR3 region has the DNA TGTGCCAGCAGTTTGGGACTAGCGGGGGTCTCGAACACCGGGGAGCTGTTTTTT. This gives the protein CASSLGLAGVSNTGELFF.

In its sample, this clonotype ranks as medium-sized. The gene calls are TRBV30 and TRBJ1-2, with TRBD1 identical over 11 bases. CDR1 is GTSNPN, CDR2 SVGIG, per germline (reference sequence). This CDR3 contains 14 residues. Trimming at V came to 5 bases and at J to 5 bases, leaving 7 bases not matched to a gene. The CDR3 is CAWAGGQGAYGYTF. For the CDR3, the DNA is TGTGCCTGGGCCGGTGGACAGGGGGCGTATGGCTACACCTTC. The whole variable domain, filled in from reference TRBV30 and TRBJ1-2, reads SQTIHQWPATLVQPVGSPLSLECTVEGTSNPNLYWYRQAAGRGLQLLFYSVGIGQISSEVPQNLSASRPQDRQFILSSKKLLLSDSGFYLCAWAGGQGAYGYTFGSGTRLTVV.